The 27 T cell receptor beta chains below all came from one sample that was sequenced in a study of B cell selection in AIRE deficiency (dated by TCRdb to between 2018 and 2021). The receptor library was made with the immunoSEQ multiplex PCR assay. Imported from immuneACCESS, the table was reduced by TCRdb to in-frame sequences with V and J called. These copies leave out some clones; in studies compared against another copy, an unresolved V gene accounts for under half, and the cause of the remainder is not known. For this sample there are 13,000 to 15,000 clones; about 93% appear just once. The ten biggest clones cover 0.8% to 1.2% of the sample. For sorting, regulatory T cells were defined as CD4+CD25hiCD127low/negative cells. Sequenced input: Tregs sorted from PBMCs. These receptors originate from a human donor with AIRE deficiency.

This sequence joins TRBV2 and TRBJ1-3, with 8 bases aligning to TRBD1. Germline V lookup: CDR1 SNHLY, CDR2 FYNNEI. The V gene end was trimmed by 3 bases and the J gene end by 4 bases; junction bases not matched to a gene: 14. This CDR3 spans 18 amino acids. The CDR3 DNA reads TGTGCCAGCAGTGAGGAGGGGACAGGCGTACTCTGGGGAAACACCATATATTTT. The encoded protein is CASSEEGTGVLWGNTIYF.

The CDR3 loop reads CATSRSVHSSGDYEQYF. The CDR3 region has the DNA TGTGCCACCAGCAGATCCGTCCATTCTAGCGGTGACTACGAGCAGTACTTC. The J gene is TRBJ2-7, the V gene TRBV15, with 7 bases that match TRBD2. The V gene end was trimmed by 2 bases and the J gene end by 3 bases; junction bases not matched to a gene: 13. Germline lookup yields CDR1 LNHNV and CDR2 YYDKDF (reference sequence). CDR3 length equals 17 residues.

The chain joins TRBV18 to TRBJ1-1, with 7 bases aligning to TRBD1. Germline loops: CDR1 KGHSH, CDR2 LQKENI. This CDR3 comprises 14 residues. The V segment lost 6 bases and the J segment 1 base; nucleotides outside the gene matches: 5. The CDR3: CASSPTGRNTEAFF. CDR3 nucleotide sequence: TGTGCCAGCTCTCCGACAGGGAGGAACACTGAAGCTTTCTTT.

The CDR3 protein is CASSSADRVGNTEAFF. The CDR3 DNA reads TGCGCCAGCAGCTCCGCTGACAGGGTCGGGAACACTGAAGCTTTCTTT. The genes are TRBV5-1 and TRBJ1-1; 7 bases agree with TRBD1. With V trimmed by 3 bases and J by 1 base, 9 bases remained unmatched. In germline, CDR1 is SGHRS, CDR2 YFSETQ. This CDR3 contains 16 residues.

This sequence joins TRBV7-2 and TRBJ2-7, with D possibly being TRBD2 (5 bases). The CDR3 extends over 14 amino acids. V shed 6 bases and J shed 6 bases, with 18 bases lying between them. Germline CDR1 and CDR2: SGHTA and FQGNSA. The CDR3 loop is CASSFGGTGSEQYF. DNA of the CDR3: TGTGCCAGCAGTTTCGGAGGTACGGGGTCCGAGCAGTACTTC.

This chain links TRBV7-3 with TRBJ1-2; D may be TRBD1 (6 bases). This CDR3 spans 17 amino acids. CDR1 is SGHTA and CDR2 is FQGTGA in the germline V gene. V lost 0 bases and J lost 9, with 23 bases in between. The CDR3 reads CASSLTVRIGLTGSYTF. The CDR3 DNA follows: TGTGCCAGCAGCTTAACCGTGCGGATTGGACTCACAGGGAGCTACACCTTC.

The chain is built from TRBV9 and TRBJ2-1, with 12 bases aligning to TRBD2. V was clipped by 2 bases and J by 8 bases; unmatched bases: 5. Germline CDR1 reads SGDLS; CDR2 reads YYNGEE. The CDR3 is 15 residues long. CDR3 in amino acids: CASSVTSGSAYEQFF. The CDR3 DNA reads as TGTGCCAGCAGCGTGACTAGCGGGAGCGCGTATGAGCAGTTCTTC.

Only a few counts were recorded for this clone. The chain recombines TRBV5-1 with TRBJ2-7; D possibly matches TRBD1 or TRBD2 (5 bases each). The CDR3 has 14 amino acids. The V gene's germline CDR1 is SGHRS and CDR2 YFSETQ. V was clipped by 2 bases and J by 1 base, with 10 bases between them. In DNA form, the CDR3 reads TGCGCCAGCAGCTTCCCGGGACCATCCTACGAGCAGTACTTC. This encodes CASSFPGPSYEQYF. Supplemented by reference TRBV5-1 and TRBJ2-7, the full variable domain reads KAGVTQTPRYLIKTRGQQVTLSCSPISGHRSVSWYQQTPGQGLQFLFEYFSETQRNKGNFPGRFSGRQFSNSRSEMNVSTLELGDSALYLCASSFPGPSYEQYFGPGTRLTVT.

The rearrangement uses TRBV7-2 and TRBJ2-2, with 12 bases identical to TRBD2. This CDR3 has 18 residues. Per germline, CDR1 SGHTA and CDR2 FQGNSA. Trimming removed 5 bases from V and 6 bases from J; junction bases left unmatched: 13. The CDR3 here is CASSPLARLAGVPGELFF. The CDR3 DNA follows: TGTGCCAGCAGCCCACTAGCCCGACTAGCGGGAGTCCCCGGGGAGCTGTTTTTT.

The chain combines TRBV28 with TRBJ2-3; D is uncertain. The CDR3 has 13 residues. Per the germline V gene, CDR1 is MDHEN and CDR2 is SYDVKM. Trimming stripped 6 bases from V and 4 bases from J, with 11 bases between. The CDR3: CASSPVAPDTQYF. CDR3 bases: TGTGCCAGCAGCCCCGTTGCCCCAGATACGCAGTATTTT. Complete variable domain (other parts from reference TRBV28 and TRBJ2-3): DVKVTQSSRYLVKRTGEKVFLECVQDMDHENMFWYRQDPGLGLRLIYFSYDVKMKEKGDIPEGYSVSREKKERFSLILESASTNQTSMYLCASSPVAPDTQYFGPGTRLTVL.

CDR3 region: CASSQGLSQYF. DNA of the CDR3: TGTGCCAGCAGCCAAGGACTTTCGCAGTACTTC. The J gene is TRBJ2-7, the V gene TRBV14; D gene ambiguous. V was pared by 1 base and J by 9 bases, with 7 bases between. The CDR3 contains 11 residues. Germline V gene lookup returns CDR1 SGHDN and CDR2 FVKESK.

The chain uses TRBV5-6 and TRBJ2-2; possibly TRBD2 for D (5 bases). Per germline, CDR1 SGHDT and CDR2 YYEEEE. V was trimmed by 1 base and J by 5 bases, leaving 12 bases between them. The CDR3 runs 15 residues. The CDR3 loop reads CASSLFFSGTGELFF. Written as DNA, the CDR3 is TGTGCCAGCAGCTTGTTTTTTTCGGGGACCGGGGAGCTGTTTTTT.

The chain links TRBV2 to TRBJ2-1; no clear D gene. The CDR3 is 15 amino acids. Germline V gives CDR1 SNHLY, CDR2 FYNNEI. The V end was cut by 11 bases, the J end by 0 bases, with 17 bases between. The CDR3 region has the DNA TGTGCCTCTAGTGTCGCTGAGAGCTCCTACAATGAGCAGTTCTTC. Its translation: CASSVAESSYNEQFF.

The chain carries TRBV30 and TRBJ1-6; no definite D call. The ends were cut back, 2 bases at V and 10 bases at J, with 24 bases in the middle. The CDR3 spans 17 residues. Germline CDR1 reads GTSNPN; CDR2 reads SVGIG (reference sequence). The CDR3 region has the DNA TGTGCCTGGAGTCTTAAAAGTGGGCGGTCCCGAGGATCACCCCTCCACTTT. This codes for CAWSLKSGRSRGSPLHF.

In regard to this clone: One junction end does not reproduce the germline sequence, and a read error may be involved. The CDR3 region has the DNA TGTGCCAGCTCACCTAGCACAGGTACGCAGTATTTT. Translating it yields CASSPSTGTQYF. V and J are TRBV18 and TRBJ2-3; the D gene is possibly TRBD1 (5 bases). CDR1 KGHSH and CDR2 LQKENI come from the germline V gene. This CDR3 contains 12 residues. The full variable domain, rest sourced from reference TRBV18 and TRBJ2-3, is NAGVMQNPRHLVRRRGQEARLRCSPMKGHSHVYWYRQLPEEGLKFMVYLQKENIIDESGMPKERFSAEFPKEGPSILRIQQVVRGDSAAYFCASSPSTGTQYFGPGTRLTVL.

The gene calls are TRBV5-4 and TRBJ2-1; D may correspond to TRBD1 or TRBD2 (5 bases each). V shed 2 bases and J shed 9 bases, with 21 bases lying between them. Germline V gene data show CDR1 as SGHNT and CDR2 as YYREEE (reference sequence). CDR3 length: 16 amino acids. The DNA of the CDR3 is TGTGCCAGCAGCTTTATCGGGGCCCCAATGCGTATTGAGCAGTTCTTC. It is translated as CASSFIGAPMRIEQFF.

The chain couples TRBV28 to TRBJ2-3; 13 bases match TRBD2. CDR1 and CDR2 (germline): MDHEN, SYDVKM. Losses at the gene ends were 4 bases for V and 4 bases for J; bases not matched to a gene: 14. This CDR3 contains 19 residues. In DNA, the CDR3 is TGTGCCAGCAGTTCCAGGACTAGCGGGAGTCGTTATGTCGCAGATACGCAGTATTTT. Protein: CASSSRTSGSRYVADTQYF.

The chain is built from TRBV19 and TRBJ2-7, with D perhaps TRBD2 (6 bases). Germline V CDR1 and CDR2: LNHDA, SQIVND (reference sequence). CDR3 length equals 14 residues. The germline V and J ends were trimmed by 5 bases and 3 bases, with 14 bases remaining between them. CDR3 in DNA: TGTGCCAGTAGTGTTAGCGGAAGTGGCTACGAGCAGTACTTC. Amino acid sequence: CASSVSGSGYEQYF. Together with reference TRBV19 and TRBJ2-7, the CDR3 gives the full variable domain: DGGITQSPKYLFRKEGQNVTLSCEQNLNHDAMYWYRQDPGQGLRLIYYSQIVNDFQKGDIAEGYSVSREKKESFPLTVTSAQKNPTAFYLCASSVSGSGYEQYFGPGTRLTVT.

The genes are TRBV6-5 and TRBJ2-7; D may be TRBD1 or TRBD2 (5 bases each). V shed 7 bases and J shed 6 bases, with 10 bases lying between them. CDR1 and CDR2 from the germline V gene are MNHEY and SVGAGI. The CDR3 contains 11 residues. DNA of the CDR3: TGTGCCAGCATGAGGGGTGGCGAGCAGTACTTC. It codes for CASMRGGEQYF.

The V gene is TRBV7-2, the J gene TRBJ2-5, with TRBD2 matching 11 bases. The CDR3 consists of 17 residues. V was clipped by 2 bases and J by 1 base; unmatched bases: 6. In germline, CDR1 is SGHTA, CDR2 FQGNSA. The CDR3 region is CASSLRRLAGLQETQYF. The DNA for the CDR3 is TGTGCCAGCAGCTTAAGGCGACTAGCGGGGCTCCAAGAGACCCAGTACTTC.

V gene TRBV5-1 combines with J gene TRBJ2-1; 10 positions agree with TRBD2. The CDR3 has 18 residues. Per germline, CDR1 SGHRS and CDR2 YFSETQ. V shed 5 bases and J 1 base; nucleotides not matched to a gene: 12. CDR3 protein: CASRPGLATSYSYNEQFF. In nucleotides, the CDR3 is TGCGCCAGCAGGCCGGGACTAGCGACTTCTTATTCCTACAATGAGCAGTTCTTC.

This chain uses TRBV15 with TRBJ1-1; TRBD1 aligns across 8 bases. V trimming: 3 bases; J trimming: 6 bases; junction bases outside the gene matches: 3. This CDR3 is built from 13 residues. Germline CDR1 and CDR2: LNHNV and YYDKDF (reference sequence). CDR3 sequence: CATSRGRGPEAFF. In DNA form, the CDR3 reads TGTGCCACCAGCAGGGGCAGGGGGCCTGAAGCTTTCTTT.

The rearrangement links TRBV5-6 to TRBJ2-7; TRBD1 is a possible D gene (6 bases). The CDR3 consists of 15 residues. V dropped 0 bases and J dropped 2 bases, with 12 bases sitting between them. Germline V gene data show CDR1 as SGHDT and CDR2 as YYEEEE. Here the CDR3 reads CASSLDDRSPYEQYF. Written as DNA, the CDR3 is TGTGCCAGCAGCTTGGATGACAGGAGTCCCTACGAGCAGTACTTC.

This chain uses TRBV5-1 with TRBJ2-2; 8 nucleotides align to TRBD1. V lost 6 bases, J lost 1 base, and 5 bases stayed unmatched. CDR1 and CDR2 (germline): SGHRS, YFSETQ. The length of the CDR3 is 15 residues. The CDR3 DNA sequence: TGCGCCAGCATGTGGACAGGGCGGAACACCGGGGAGCTGTTTTTT. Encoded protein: CASMWTGRNTGELFF. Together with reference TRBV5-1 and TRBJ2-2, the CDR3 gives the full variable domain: KAGVTQTPRYLIKTRGQQVTLSCSPISGHRSVSWYQQTPGQGLQFLFEYFSETQRNKGNFPGRFSGRQFSNSRSEMNVSTLELGDSALYLCASMWTGRNTGELFFGEGSRLTVL.

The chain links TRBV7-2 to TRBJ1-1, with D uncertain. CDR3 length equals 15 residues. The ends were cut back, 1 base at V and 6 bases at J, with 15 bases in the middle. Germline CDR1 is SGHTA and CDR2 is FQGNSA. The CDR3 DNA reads TGTGCCAGCAGCTTAGGGGAGGCTGCTCGCTCTGAAGCTTTCTTT. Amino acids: CASSLGEAARSEAFF.

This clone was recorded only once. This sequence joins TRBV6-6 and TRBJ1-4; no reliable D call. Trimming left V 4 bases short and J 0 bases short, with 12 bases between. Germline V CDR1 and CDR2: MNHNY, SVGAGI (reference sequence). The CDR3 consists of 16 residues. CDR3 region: CASSFPTGTTNEKLFF. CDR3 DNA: TGTGCCAGCAGTTTTCCCACCGGGACAACTAATGAAAAACTGTTTTTT.

In nucleotides, the CDR3 is TGTGCCAGCAGCCGGGACAGGGGCAATCAGCCCCAGCATTTT. This gives the protein CASSRDRGNQPQHF. This rearrangement joins TRBV21-1 to TRBJ1-5; TRBD1 was called by the table and not checked on the DNA. TRBV21-1 is given as a pseudogene. This CDR3 spans 14 amino acids.